This record covers a single T cell receptor beta chain. The data belong to a study of blood T cell repertoires in COVID-19. Study at large: Samples of COVID-19 (acute and convalescent) were obtained from the United States, Italy and Spain. From T cells, B-cell-depleted T cells, or PBMCs came the material, which was cDNA or gDNA.

CDR1 and CDR2 (germline): SGHRS, YFSETQ. The CDR3 sequence is 14 residues long. V shed 0 bases, J shed 5 bases, and the junction held 3 bases outside the gene matches. Per the authors' pipeline: Amplification of reference gene primers provided the estimated nucleated cell counts. Sequencing was performed with immunoSEQ multiplex PCR; in TCRdb, only in-frame clones are kept and a portion is missing. That table gives V, J and clone size, and the DNA gave D and trimming. The repertoire holds about 170,000 clones, with 83% as singletons. The receptor was isolated from a woman of 80 years or more with acute or convalescent COVID-19. The gene calls are TRBV5-1 and TRBJ2-7; 9 bases line up with TRBD1. The material sequenced was peripheral blood. CDR3 in amino acids: CASSLGTGVHEQYF. In DNA, the CDR3 is TGCGCCAGCAGCTTGGGGACAGGGGTCCACGAGCAGTACTTC. Looking up the rest from reference TRBV5-1 and TRBJ2-7 gives the full variable domain: KAGVTQTPRYLIKTRGQQVTLSCSPISGHRSVSWYQQTPGQGLQFLFEYFSETQRNKGNFPGRFSGRQFSNSRSEMNVSTLELGDSALYLCASSLGTGVHEQYFGPGTRLTVT.